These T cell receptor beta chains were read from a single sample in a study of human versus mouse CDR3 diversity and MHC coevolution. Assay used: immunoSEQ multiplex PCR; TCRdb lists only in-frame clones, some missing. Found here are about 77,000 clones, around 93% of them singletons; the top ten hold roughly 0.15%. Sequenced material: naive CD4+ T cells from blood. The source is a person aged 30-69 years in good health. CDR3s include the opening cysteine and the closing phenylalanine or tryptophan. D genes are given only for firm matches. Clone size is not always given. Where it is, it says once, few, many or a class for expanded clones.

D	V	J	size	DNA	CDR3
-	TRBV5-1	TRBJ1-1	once	TGCGCCAGCAGCTTGGGGGGGGGAGATAACACTGAAGCTTTCTTT	CASSLGGGDNTEAFF
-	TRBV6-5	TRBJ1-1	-	TGTGCCAGCAGTTACTCACAGAACACTGAAGCTTTCTTT	CASSYSQNTEAFF
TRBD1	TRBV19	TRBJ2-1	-	TGTGCCAGTAGTACACCGGGACAGGGGACCTACAATGAGCAGTTCTTC	CASSTPGQGTYNEQFF
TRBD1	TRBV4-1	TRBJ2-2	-	TGCGCCAGCAGTCTCCAACCAGGACAGGCGGCCGGGGAGCTGTTTTTT	CASSLQPGQAAGELFF
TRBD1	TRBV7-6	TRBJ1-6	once	TGTGCCAGCAGCCCTCACAGAGGGACAGGGACCCTTGGCTCCTATAATTCCCCCCTCCACTTT	CASSPHRGTGTLGSYNSPLHF
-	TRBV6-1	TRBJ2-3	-	TGTGCCAGCAGTGACCCCTCTAGAGGTACGCAGTATTTT	CASSDPSRGTQYF
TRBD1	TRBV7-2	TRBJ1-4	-	TGTGCCAGCAGCGCGCGACAGGGCGGATATGAAAAACTGTTTTTT	CASSARQGGYEKLFF
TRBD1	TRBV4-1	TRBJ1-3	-	TGCGCCAGCAGCCGCACGGCTGCCGGGACAGGGGGAAACACCATATATTTT	CASSRTAAGTGGNTIYF
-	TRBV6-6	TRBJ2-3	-	TGTGCCAGCAGTATCCAGGGTCTTACAGATACGCAGTATTTT	CASSIQGLTDTQYF
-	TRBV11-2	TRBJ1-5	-	TGTGCCAGCAGCTTAGGGCGGGGATCCGGCCATCAGCCCCAGCATTTT	CASSLGRGSGHQPQHF
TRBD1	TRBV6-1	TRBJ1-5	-	TGTGCCAGCAGTTCACTACAGGGGAATCAGCCCCAGCATTTT	CASSSLQGNQPQHF
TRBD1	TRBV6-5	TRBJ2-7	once	TGTGCCACCAGGACAGGGGGCCCCTACGAGCAGTACTTC	CATRTGGPYEQYF
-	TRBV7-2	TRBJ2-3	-	TGTGCCAGCAGCTCCCGACGTCTTAGCCTCACAGATACGCAGTATTTT	CASSSRRLSLTDTQYF
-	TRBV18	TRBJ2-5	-	TGTGCCAGCTCACGCCCTTCCGGTATCCAAGAGACCCAGTACTTC	CASSRPSGIQETQYF
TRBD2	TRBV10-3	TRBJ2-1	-	TGTGCCAGTAGCGGGAGTCCAAACAATGAGCAGTTCTTC	CASSGSPNNEQFF
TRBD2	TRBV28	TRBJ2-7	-	TGTGCCAGCAGAAAACGACTAGCTGGACCCTACGAGCAGTACTTC	CASRKRLAGPYEQYF
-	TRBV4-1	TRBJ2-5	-	TGCGCCAGCAGCCAAGAGTGGGAGAAAGAGACCCAGTACTTC	CASSQEWEKETQYF
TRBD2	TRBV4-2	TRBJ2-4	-	TGTGCCAGCAGCCAACAAGTATTAGCGGGAGCCTCTGCCATTCAGTACTTC	CASSQQVLAGASAIQYF
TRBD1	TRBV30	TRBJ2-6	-	TGTGCCTGGGTCCCGAGAGGGACAGGGGTTCGGGGGCTCTCTGGGGCCAACGTCCTGACTTTC	CAWVPRGTGVRGLSGANVLTF
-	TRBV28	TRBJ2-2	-	TGTGCCAGCAGTTTAGTGCAGAACCCCGGGGAGCTGTTTTTT	CASSLVQNPGELFF
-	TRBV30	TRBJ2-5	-	TGTGCCTGGAGTGATTTGAGTCTGGAGACCCAGTACTTC	CAWSDLSLETQYF
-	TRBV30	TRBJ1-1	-	TGTGCCTGGAGTAATGGAGGTAACACTGAAGCTTTCTTT	CAWSNGGNTEAFF
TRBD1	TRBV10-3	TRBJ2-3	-	TGTGCCATCAGCCCGGGACAGGGGGCCGGAGATACGCAGTATTTT	CAISPGQGAGDTQYF
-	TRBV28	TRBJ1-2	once	TGTGCCAGCAGGACCGGGGGGGGGAATTGGGGCTACACCTTC	CASRTGGGNWGYTF
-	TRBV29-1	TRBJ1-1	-	TGCAGCGTTGGATATGGGGGCGCGGCCGCGAACACTGAAGCTTTCTTT	CSVGYGGAAANTEAFF
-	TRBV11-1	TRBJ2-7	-	TGTGCCAGCAGCCAGGTCTACGAGCAGTACTTC	CASSQVYEQYF
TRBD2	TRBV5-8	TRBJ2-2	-	TGTGCCAGCAGCTTCTCCGGGACTATCTATGCCGGGGAGCTGTTTTTT	CASSFSGTIYAGELFF
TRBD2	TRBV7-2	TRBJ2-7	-	TGTGCCAGCAGCGCAAGACTAGCGGGGGTATACTACGAGCAGTACTTC	CASSARLAGVYYEQYF
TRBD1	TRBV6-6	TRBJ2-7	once	TGTGCCAGCAGAAGGGCGAGAGACAGGGACTACGAGCAGTACTTC	CASRRARDRDYEQYF
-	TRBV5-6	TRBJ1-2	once	TGTGCCAGCGCTACCTCAGGCAGGGGCTATGGCTACACCTTC	CASATSGRGYGYTF
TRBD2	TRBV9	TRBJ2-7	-	TGTGCCAGCTCCCCCGGGCTAGCGGGCGCCTACGAGCAGTACTTC	CASSPGLAGAYEQYF
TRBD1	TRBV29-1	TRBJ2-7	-	TGCAGCGTTGCAGGGGGACCGGCCTACGAGCAGTACTTC	CSVAGGPAYEQYF
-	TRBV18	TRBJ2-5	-	TGTGCCAGCTCACCCGACAGCTCTGGGGAGACCCAGTACTTC	CASSPDSSGETQYF
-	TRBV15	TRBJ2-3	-	TGTGCCACCAGCAGAGATCTGTGGGCGGGGGCCCCAGATACGCAGTATTTT	CATSRDLWAGAPDTQYF
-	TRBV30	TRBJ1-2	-	TGTGCCTGGAGTATTATACTTGACAGTATTGGCTACACCTTC	CAWSIILDSIGYTF
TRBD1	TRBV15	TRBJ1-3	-	TGTGCCACCAGCAGCGGACAGGGACCCGGAAACACCATATATTTT	CATSSGQGPGNTIYF
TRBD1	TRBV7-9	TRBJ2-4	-	TGTGCCAGCAGCCCGGGGACAGGGGGGCCTGGCATTCAGTACTTC	CASSPGTGGPGIQYF
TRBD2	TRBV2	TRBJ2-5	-	TGTGCCAGCAGTGCCGAACGTCTAGCGGGGGTTGAGACCCAGTACTTC	CASSAERLAGVETQYF
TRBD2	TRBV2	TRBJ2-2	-	TGTGCCAGCAGCCCTGGACTAGCGGGAATAGGGGAGCTGTTTTTT	CASSPGLAGIGELFF
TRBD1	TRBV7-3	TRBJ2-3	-	TGTGCCAGCAGCTCCCAGGGGGCAGATACGCAGTATTTT	CASSSQGADTQYF
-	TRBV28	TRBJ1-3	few	TGTGCCAGCAACAGCATTGAGCCAAACACCATATATTTT	CASNSIEPNTIYF
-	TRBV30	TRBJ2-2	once	TGTGCCTGGTCCCGCGGGATCGGTTTTGCGAACACCGGGGAGCTGTTTTTT	CAWSRGIGFANTGELFF
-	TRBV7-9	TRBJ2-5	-	TGTGCCAGCACCCTGGACTTCCGAGAGACCCAGTACTTC	CASTLDFRETQYF
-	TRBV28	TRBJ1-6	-	TGTGCCAGCAGGGGGGCGAACCGCTATAATTCACCCCTCCACTTT	CASRGANRYNSPLHF
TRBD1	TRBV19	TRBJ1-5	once	TGTGCCAGTAGTAAAAGGACAGGGCAAGGCCAGCCCCAGCATTTT	CASSKRTGQGQPQHF
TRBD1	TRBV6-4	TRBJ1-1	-	TGTGCCAGCAGCCGACAGGGGGGAATGAACACTGAAGCTTTCTTT	CASSRQGGMNTEAFF
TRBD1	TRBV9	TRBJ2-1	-	TGTGCCAGCAGCAAGACAGGGATTAATGAGCAGTTCTTC	CASSKTGINEQFF
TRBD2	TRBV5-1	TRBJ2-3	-	TGCGCCAGCAGCATGGCGGCGCGGGGGGGCCCAGATACGCAGTATTTT	CASSMAARGGPDTQYF
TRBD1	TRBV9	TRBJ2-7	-	TGTGCCAGCAGCCCAGTACAGGGGACCTACGAGCAGTACTTC	CASSPVQGTYEQYF
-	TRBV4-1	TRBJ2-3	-	TGCGCCAGCAGCCAAGGGAGGGGCGCAGATACGCAGTATTTT	CASSQGRGADTQYF
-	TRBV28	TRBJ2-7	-	TGTGCCAGCACCCTAGGGGGTGCGGGTGAGCAGTACTTC	CASTLGGAGEQYF
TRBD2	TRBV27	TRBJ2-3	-	TGTGCCAGCAGGGGACTAGATAAAAAAGATACGCAGTATTTT	CASRGLDKKDTQYF
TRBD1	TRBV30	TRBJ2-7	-	TGTGCCTGGAGTACCTGGGACAGGGGTTCCTACGAGCAGTACTTC	CAWSTWDRGSYEQYF
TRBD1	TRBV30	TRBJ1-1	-	TGTGCCTGGACGTCAGGACAGGGAGCTTTCTTT	CAWTSGQGAFF
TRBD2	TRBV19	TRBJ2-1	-	TGTGCCAGTAGTCCTTTAGCGGGGGGGTATAAGTTCTTC	CASSPLAGGYKFF
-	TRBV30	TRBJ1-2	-	TGTGCCTGGAGTGTATTCAGGGAGGGCTATGGCTACACCTTC	CAWSVFREGYGYTF
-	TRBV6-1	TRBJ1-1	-	TGTGCCAGCAGCCGAGGAGGGGACACTGAAGCTTTCTTT	CASSRGGDTEAFF